These 15 T cell receptor beta chains originate from one sample sequenced in a study of response to subunit inactivated influenza vaccine. A single record per CDR3 protein comes from TCRdb applying MiXCR to the RT-PCR reads. The table lists around 790,000 distinct CDR3 sequences, about 20% of them singletons, with more than 8.5% in the top ten. The sequencing here drew on PBMCs from blood, taken around 5 days after vaccination. All receptors come from a man aged 50-60 years who received an inactivated influenza vaccine.

The rearrangement links TRBV4-1 to TRBJ2-7; D possibly matches TRBD1 or TRBD2 (6 bases each). The V end was cut by 4 bases, the J end by 3 bases, with 19 bases between. The germline CDR1 and CDR2 sequences are MGHRA and YSYEKL. The CDR3 consists of 16 residues. CDR3 bases: TGCGCCAGCAGCCCGAAAGGGGGGACGGTTAACTACGAGCAGTACTTC. It translates to CASSPKGGTVNYEQYF.

This clonotype was picked up one time. The chain carries TRBV7-2 and TRBJ2-3, with a tentative D call TRBD2 (6 bases). The CDR3 sequence is 14 residues long. Germline loops: CDR1 SGHTA, CDR2 FQGNSA. The V end was cut by 4 bases, the J end by 1 base, with 9 bases between. DNA of the CDR3: TGTGCCAGCAGCTCCGGGAGCCGCACAGATACGCAGTATTTT. Translating it yields CASSSGSRTDTQYF. The whole variable domain, filled in from reference TRBV7-2 and TRBJ2-3, reads GAGVSQSPSNKVTEKGKDVELRCDPISGHTALYWYRQSLGQGLEFLIYFQGNSAPDKSGLPSDRFSAERTGGSVSTLTIQRTQQEDSAVYLCASSSGSRTDTQYFGPGTRLTVL.

This clonotype was counted many times. This chain's CDR3 is CATSLSYNEQFF. The DNA for the CDR3 is TGTGCCACCAGTCTCTCCTACAATGAGCAGTTCTTC. This chain connects TRBV24-1 to TRBJ2-1; D call uncertain. Trimming took off 6 bases at V and 0 bases at J, with 2 bases between the two ends. From germline, CDR1 is KGHDR and CDR2 SFDVKD. This CDR3 spans 12 amino acids.

The V and J genes are TRBV11-2 and TRBJ2-3; D is possibly TRBD2 (7 bases). The germline V and J ends were trimmed by 7 bases and 2 bases, with 19 bases remaining between them. The CDR3 has 16 residues. Germline V gene data show CDR1 as SGHAT and CDR2 as FQNNGV. DNA of the CDR3: TGTGCCAGCACCAAACAGGGAGGGAAGGCCACAGATACGCAGTATTTT. Residues: CASTKQGGKATDTQYF.

The J gene is TRBJ2-2, the V gene TRBV24-1; 9 bases match TRBD2. The trim removed 6 bases at V and 0 bases at J, leaving 1 base unmatched. The V gene's germline CDR1 is KGHDR and CDR2 SFDVKD. The CDR3 covers 15 residues. CDR3 coding DNA: TGTGCCACCAGTCCTAGCGGGGCGAACACCGGGGAGCTGTTTTTT. Translating gives CATSPSGANTGELFF.

This clonotype was found a few times. The chain carries TRBV11-2 and TRBJ2-7; 8 bases fit TRBD1. V lost 5 bases and J lost 5; bases outside the gene matches: 11. Germline loops: CDR1 SGHAT, CDR2 FQNNGV. The CDR3 length is 15 residues. The CDR3: CASSTVTGVVDEQYF. CDR3 nucleotide sequence: TGTGCCAGCAGCACTGTGACAGGGGTAGTTGACGAGCAGTACTTC.

The J gene is TRBJ2-3, the V gene TRBV5-1; 9 nucleotides line up with TRBD2. Germline values: CDR1 SGHRS, CDR2 YFSETQ. The CDR3 loop spans 15 amino acids. V lost 4 bases, J lost 0 bases, and 3 bases stayed unmatched. The CDR3 nucleotides are TGCGCCAGCAGCCCTAGCGGGGTTAGCACAGATACGCAGTATTTT. It translates to CASSPSGVSTDTQYF.

The chain employs TRBV4-1 and TRBJ2-1; TRBD2 is a possible D gene (7 bases). V was clipped by 0 bases and J by 10 bases, with 16 bases between them. The V gene's germline CDR1 is MGHRA and CDR2 YSYEKL. This CDR3 has 15 residues. In DNA, the CDR3 is TGCGCCAGCAGCCAAGAGTGGGGGGGCCTTTGGGAGCAGTTCTTC. This sequence encodes CASSQEWGGLWEQFF.

This chain joins TRBV7-2 and TRBJ1-1, with D perhaps TRBD1 (6 bases). Trimming pared 5 bases from V and 5 bases from J, leaving 18 bases between. The CDR3 covers 15 residues. Looked up from germline, CDR1 is SGHTA and CDR2 is FQGNSA. Here the CDR3 reads CASSRRRGPETEAFF. The CDR3 DNA reads as TGTGCCAGCAGCAGGCGGCGGGGGCCGGAAACTGAAGCTTTCTTT.

There are a few counts of this clonotype. This rearrangement joins TRBV12-3 or TRBV12-4 to TRBJ2-1, with 8 bases lining up with TRBD1. V shed 7 bases and J 3 bases; nucleotides not matched to a gene: 5. The CDR3 length is 14 residues. The CDR3 loop reads CASNGQGFYNEQFF. The CDR3 DNA reads as TGTGCCAGCAATGGACAGGGATTCTACAATGAGCAGTTCTTC.

This clonotype was picked up a small number of times. V usage is TRBV7-2 and J usage is TRBJ2-7, with 7 nucleotides matching TRBD2. Germline values: CDR1 SGHTA, CDR2 FQGNSA. This CDR3 spans 15 amino acids. Trimming cost V 5 bases and J 0 bases; bases outside gene matches: 7. CDR3 DNA: TGTGCCAGCAGCCCGGGGAGGGCCCCCTCCTACGAGCAGTACTTC. Translating gives CASSPGRAPSYEQYF.

This clonotype occurred a few times. V gene TRBV6-2 or TRBV6-3 combines with J gene TRBJ1-1; tentatively, D is TRBD1 (6 bases). Trimming pared 7 bases from V and 4 bases from J, leaving 16 bases between. In germline, CDR1 is MNHEY, CDR2 SVGEGT. The CDR3 runs to 14 residues. CDR3 region: CASNLQGLGTEAFF. The CDR3 DNA reads as TGTGCCAGCAACCTACAGGGATTAGGCACTGAAGCTTTCTTT.

The sample holds many counts of this clonotype. The gene calls are TRBV7-2 and TRBJ2-7, with D unclear. Trimming pared 3 bases from V and 5 bases from J, leaving 5 bases between. Germline CDR1 and CDR2: SGHTA and FQGNSA. The CDR3 loop spans 11 amino acids. CDR3: CASSFIHEQYF. CDR3 sequence (DNA): TGTGCCAGCAGCTTTATTCACGAGCAGTACTTC.

This clonotype has only a few counts. The chain couples TRBV20-1 to TRBJ2-1, with D hard to call. In germline, CDR1 is DFQATT, CDR2 SNEGSKA (reference sequence). The CDR3 runs 10 residues. The V and J ends lost 5 bases and 5 bases respectively, with 4 bases between them. CDR3 sequence: CSALHNEQFF. The CDR3 coding sequence is TGCAGTGCTTTACACAATGAGCAGTTCTTC.

The genes are TRBV29-1 and TRBJ2-3; tentative D call: TRBD1 (5 bases). The germline V gene has CDR1 SQVTM and CDR2 ANQGSEA. V lost 4 bases and J lost 2, with 10 bases in between. The CDR3 contains 13 residues. This CDR3 is CSVGGHTTDTQYF. In nucleotides, the CDR3 is TGCAGCGTTGGTGGACACACCACAGATACGCAGTATTTT.